Given below is one TCR beta chain in context. Its antigen is currently unknown. TCR beta VDJ and CDR3 profiling used genomic DNA as template. TCRdb independently ran MiXCR on the reads; one entry per CDR3 protein. The sample lists about 150,000 distinct CDR3 sequences, over 50% seen once, with approximately 12% in the top ten. CD8+CD57+ cell expansion had been shown by flow cytometry in patients chosen for sequencing. These data belong to a study of CD8+CD57+ T cells in acquired aplastic anemia. Study results and limitations: Patients and controls shared some 30 CD8+ CDR3 sequences, highly expressed in patients.

In germline, CDR1 is SGHVS, CDR2 FQNEAQ. CDR3 size: 12 residues. Trimming took off 1 base at V and 7 bases at J, with 7 bases between the two ends. This receptor was obtained from a human donor with aplastic anemia. This chain connects TRBV7-8 to TRBJ2-5, with D possibly matching TRBD2 (6 bases). The sequenced sample consisted of sorted CD4+, CD8+, or CD8+CD57+ T cells (not recorded which) from PBMCs. The chain's CDR3 is CASSLGEATQYF. CDR3 sequence (DNA): TGTGCCAGCAGCTTAGGGGAGGCGACCCAGTACTTC.